Shown below are 17 T cell receptor beta chains from a single sample sequenced in a study of blood T cell repertoires in COVID-19. Libraries were prepared by immunoSEQ multiplex PCR; TCRdb keeps only in-frame clonotypes and omits some of them. The sample holds 350,000 to 450,000 clones, about 85% seen once. The specimen sequenced was peripheral blood. Source of these receptors: a woman in her late teens or twenties with acute or convalescent COVID-19.

CDR3 nucleotides: TGTGCCAGTAGTATTCGGACAGCCGCTGGAGATGGCTACACCTTC. Residues: CASSIRTAAGDGYTF. This chain connects TRBV19 to TRBJ1-2; D is possibly TRBD1 (6 bases). The CDR3 covers 15 residues. V lost 3 bases and J lost 6, with 17 bases in between. The V gene's germline CDR1 is LNHDA and CDR2 SQIVND (reference sequence).

The chain joins TRBV6-5 to TRBJ1-4, with D possibly TRBD1 on 5 matching bases. The CDR3 contains 14 residues. Between the trimmed V and J ends, which lost 9 bases and 2 bases, there was a span of 13 bases. From germline, CDR1 is MNHEY and CDR2 SVGAGI. CDR3 in amino acids: CASQKGHTNEKLFF. In nucleotides, the CDR3 is TGTGCCAGTCAAAAGGGGCACACTAATGAAAAACTGTTTTTT.

The chain combines TRBV6-1 with TRBJ1-4; D gene unclear. V gave up 2 bases and J gave up 6 bases, with 10 bases separating them. This CDR3 comprises 14 residues. The V gene's germline CDR1 is MNHNS and CDR2 SASEGT. The CDR3 region is CASSERPGYEKLFF. The DNA of the CDR3 is TGTGCCAGCAGTGAAAGGCCAGGCTATGAAAAACTGTTTTTT.

CDR3 amino acids: CASSLGQGTLLFF. The CDR3 bases are TGTGCCAGCAGCTTGGGACAGGGGACCTTACTGTTTTTT. This chain uses TRBV7-9 with TRBJ1-4, with TRBD1 matching 10 bases. Germline trimming cut 3 bases from V and 13 bases from J; bases unmatched to any gene: 5. Germline CDR1 and CDR2: SEHNR and FQNEAQ (reference sequence). The CDR3 is 13 residues long.

This chain links TRBV19 with TRBJ1-3; D is possibly TRBD1 (5 bases). The CDR3 contains 15 residues. The germline gives CDR1 LNHDA, CDR2 SQIVND (reference sequence). V was trimmed by 1 base and J by 4 bases, leaving 11 bases between them. CDR3 DNA: TGTGCCAGTAGTATAGCTCCAGGGTCCGGAAACACCATATATTTT. Translating it yields CASSIAPGSGNTIYF. Full variable domain (outside the CDR3, taken from reference TRBV19 and TRBJ1-3): DGGITQSPKYLFRKEGQNVTLSCEQNLNHDAMYWYRQDPGQGLRLIYYSQIVNDFQKGDIAEGYSVSREKKESFPLTVTSAQKNPTAFYLCASSIAPGSGNTIYFGEGSWLTVV.

This chain uses TRBV13 with TRBJ2-3, with TRBD2 matching 10 bases. The V segment lost 5 bases and the J segment 5 bases; nucleotides outside the gene matches: 10. Germline CDR1 is PRHDT and CDR2 is FYEKMQ (reference sequence). The CDR3 has 16 amino acids. The CDR3 region is CASSLLSGGAIDTQYF. CDR3 nucleotide sequence: TGTGCCAGCAGCCTCCTCAGCGGGGGGGCGATAGATACGCAGTATTTT.

This clone was observed once. This chain uses TRBV24-1 with TRBJ1-1; 7 nucleotides agree with TRBD1. V lost 5 bases to trimming and J lost 7 bases; unmatched junction nucleotides: 3. CDR1 and CDR2 from the germline V gene are KGHDR and SFDVKD. This CDR3 region has 12 residues. CDR3 nucleotides: TGTGCCACCAGTGGTCGGACAGGTGAAGCTTTCTTT. As protein: CATSGRTGEAFF.

The chain combines TRBV7-9 with TRBJ1-4, with 10 bases fitting TRBD1. V lost 3 bases, J lost 6 bases, and 7 bases stayed unmatched. The CDR3 loop spans 16 amino acids. Germline loops: CDR1 SEHNR, CDR2 FQNEAQ (reference sequence). The CDR3 DNA reads as TGTGCCAGCAGCTTTATATGGGACAGGGGAGATGAAAAACTGTTTTTT. Its translation is CASSFIWDRGDEKLFF.

The chain uses TRBV5-6 and TRBJ2-3; 13 nucleotides agree with TRBD2. V shed 3 bases and J 2 bases; nucleotides not matched to a gene: 9. From germline, CDR1 is SGHDT and CDR2 YYEEEE. This CDR3 comprises 18 residues. In DNA form, the CDR3 reads TGTGCCAGCAGCTCCGGACTAGCGGGGGATCCAATCACAGATACGCAGTATTTT. It translates to CASSSGLAGDPITDTQYF.

The V and J genes are TRBV16 and TRBJ1-5; 7 bases agree with TRBD1. V was clipped by 6 bases and J by 5 bases; unmatched bases: 7. The germline V gene encodes CDR1 KGHSY and CDR2 FQNENV. The CDR3 has 14 residues. CDR3 sequence reads: CASRPLTGDQPQHF. The CDR3 region has the DNA TGTGCCAGCAGACCACTTACAGGGGATCAGCCCCAGCATTTT.

The chain joins TRBV19 to TRBJ2-7, with 10 bases that match TRBD1. J was trimmed by 3 bases and V by 3 bases; bases with no gene match: 5. The CDR3 sequence is 15 residues long. CDR1 is LNHDA, CDR2 SQIVND, per germline (reference sequence). The CDR3 DNA reads TGTGCCAGTAGTATTGGACAGGGGGTACTCTACGAGCAGTACTTC. Translated: CASSIGQGVLYEQYF.

The chain recombines TRBV5-1 with TRBJ1-1; possible D gene TRBD1, 5 bases. V was trimmed by 1 base and J by 3 bases, leaving 13 bases between them. Germline CDR1 is SGHRS and CDR2 is YFSETQ. The CDR3 contains 15 residues. In nucleotides, the CDR3 is TGCGCCAGCAGCTTGTATCAGCAGGGTTACACTGAAGCTTTCTTT. It yields the protein CASSLYQQGYTEAFF.

This sequence joins TRBV6-6 and TRBJ1-3, with D uncertain. The V end lost 3 bases, the J end lost 4 bases, and 13 bases lay between the germline ends. The CDR3 runs 15 residues. Germline V CDR1 and CDR2: MNHNY, SVGAGI (reference sequence). The CDR3 protein is CASSYFPEAGNTIYF. CDR3 DNA: TGTGCCAGCAGTTATTTCCCGGAGGCAGGAAACACCATATATTTT.

The chain carries TRBV29-1 and TRBJ1-4; D is ambiguous. This CDR3 has 13 residues. Deletions cut 3 bases from V and 8 bases from J, with 13 bases between. The V gene's germline CDR1 is SQVTM and CDR2 ANQGSEA. The CDR3 bases are TGCAGCGTTGATGAGGGTTCTCAGGAAAAACTGTTTTTT. Translation: CSVDEGSQEKLFF.

The CDR3 nucleotides read TGTGCCAGCAGTTCGTTGCGGACTGCAGTGAACACTGAAGCTTTCTTT. Translated: CASSSLRTAVNTEAFF. The gene calls are TRBV6-5 and TRBJ1-1; D is undetermined. The CDR3 runs to 16 residues. Germline loops: CDR1 MNHEY, CDR2 SVGAGI. Trimming stripped 4 bases from V and 0 bases from J, with 15 bases between.

The V and J genes are TRBV6-4 and TRBJ1-6, with 7 nucleotides matching TRBD1. The junction had 8 bases not matched to a gene; V was cut back by 8 bases and J by 10 bases. There are 13 residues in the CDR3. Per the germline V gene, CDR1 is MRHNA and CDR2 is SNTAGT. The CDR3 sequence is CASPCRGPSPLHF. The CDR3, as DNA: TGTGCCAGCCCCTGTAGGGGGCCATCACCCCTCCACTTT.

The CDR3 here is CASSQARLGDREYEQYF. CDR3 nucleotide sequence: TGCGCCAGCAGCCAAGCTCGCCTAGGGGACAGAGAGTACGAGCAGTACTTC. J is TRBJ2-7 and V is TRBV4-1; 7 bases map to TRBD1. This CDR3 region has 17 residues. Germline V gene lookup returns CDR1 MGHRA and CDR2 YSYEKL. V lost 1 base to trimming and J lost 4 bases; unmatched junction nucleotides: 13.